This T cell receptor beta chain was captured in a study of cytomegalovirus exposure and HLA in healthy donors. Overall study results and limits: Confirmation in vitro established that three CMV-associated chains were specific for CMV antigens.

Comments on this clone: Its specificity is unknown.

V lost 3 bases, J lost 4 bases, and 12 bases lay in between. CDR1 and CDR2 from the germline V gene are MNHNS and SASEGT. The CDR3 spans 14 residues. Data came from immunoSEQ multiplex PCR; TCRdb stores just in-frame clones and leaves some out. The sample includes tens of thousands of clones, more than 70% seen only once; the top ten take over 10%. This receptor was identified in a woman between 18 and 29 years old in good health and CMV-seropositive. The chain combines TRBV6-1 with TRBJ1-2; D gene unclear. The source material was PBMCs. In DNA form, the CDR3 reads TGTGCCAGCAGTGAGGGAGGGAACGGCTATGGCTACACCTTC. Its translation: CASSEGGNGYGYTF.